These 17 T cell receptor beta chains share one sample of origin, sequenced in a study of cytomegalovirus exposure and HLA in healthy donors (TCRdb year 2017). Library prep was done by the immunoSEQ multiplex PCR assay. A mixture of 60 forward primers for TCR Vbeta segments and 13 reverse primers for TCR Jbeta segments was used in the multiplex PCR. TCRdb mirrors the immuneACCESS table, restricted to in-frame sequences. Some clones are absent from its copies; in checked studies, under half trace to an unresolved V gene, and the reason for the others is unknown. The sample data list 90,000 to 120,000 clones, and around 76% of these were observed just once. Jointly, the top ten make up roughly 2% of the sample. Input material: PBMCs. The receptors stem from a man younger than 35 in good health and CMV-seronegative.

The chain combines TRBV11-3 with TRBJ2-5; TRBD1 aligns across 8 bases. Germline loops: CDR1 SGHNT, CDR2 YENEEA. The CDR3 is 15 residues long. V shed 5 bases, J shed 5 bases, and the junction held 10 bases outside the gene matches. Written as DNA, the CDR3 is TGTGCCAGCAGCCGAGGACAGGGCCGGGGGGAGACCCAGTACTTC. Encoded protein: CASSRGQGRGETQYF.

The CDR3 loop is CASSYQGSAYGYTF. The CDR3 DNA follows: TGTGCCAGCAGTTATCAGGGGAGCGCCTATGGCTACACCTTC. The rearrangement joins TRBV6-6 to TRBJ1-2; perhaps TRBD1 as D (6 bases). Germline loops: CDR1 MNHNY, CDR2 SVGAGI (reference sequence). This CDR3 has 14 residues. Trimming cost V 3 bases and J 4 bases, with 12 bases left between them.

This chain links TRBV4-3 with TRBJ2-5, with 9 bases aligning to TRBD2. CDR3 length: 16 amino acids. V lost 2 bases and J lost 9; bases outside the gene matches: 13. CDR1 and CDR2 (germline): LGHNA, YSLEER. CDR3 DNA sequence: TGCGCCAGCAGCCAAAGTAGCGGGGGCTCCGGGGAGGCCCAGTACTTC. Protein sequence: CASSQSSGGSGEAQYF.

The chain joins TRBV10-3 to TRBJ2-3; 7 bases map to TRBD2. With 6 bases clipped from V and 2 bases from J, the junction kept 5 bases outside the gene matches. This CDR3 has 14 residues. The germline V gene has CDR1 ENHRY and CDR2 SYGVKD. DNA for the CDR3: TGTGCCATCAGCCATGGGGGGGACACAGATACGCAGTATTTT. Translating gives CAISHGGDTDTQYF.

The chain is built from TRBV5-1 and TRBJ2-7, with D perhaps matching TRBD2 (7 bases). This CDR3 contains 16 residues. Per the germline V gene, CDR1 is SGHRS and CDR2 is YFSETQ. V lost 0 bases to trimming and J lost 6 bases, with 19 bases between them. This CDR3 is CASSLGVGGGQAEQYF. In DNA form, the CDR3 reads TGCGCCAGCAGCTTGGGGGTGGGAGGGGGTCAGGCCGAGCAGTACTTC.

This chain joins TRBV4-1 and TRBJ2-2, with D perhaps TRBD2 (7 bases). V was pared by 9 bases and J by 7 bases, with 12 bases between. This CDR3 has 12 residues. Germline values: CDR1 MGHRA, CDR2 YSYEKL. DNA of the CDR3: TGCGCCAGTAGGGGGGGGGTCGGGGAGCTGTTTTTT. It translates to CASRGGVGELFF.

The rearrangement joins TRBV27 to TRBJ2-2, with 9 bases matching TRBD2. CDR1 is MNHEY and CDR2 is SMNVEV in the germline V gene (reference sequence). The CDR3 is 15 amino acids. V shed 4 bases, J shed 4 bases, and the junction held 4 bases outside the gene matches. The CDR3 nucleotides are TGTGCCAGCAGTTCCCTAGCGGGGCCCACCGGGGAGCTGTTTTTT. This encodes CASSSLAGPTGELFF.

The table lists this clone with many counts. The same CDR3 also results from other DNA sequences found in this sample. The rearrangement uses TRBV6-1 and TRBJ2-5, with 12 bases lining up with TRBD2. Germline CDR1 and CDR2: MNHNS and SASEGT. The CDR3 extends over 15 amino acids. V shed 2 bases and J 5 bases; nucleotides not matched to a gene: 3. The CDR3 loop reads CASSELAGGGETQYF. DNA of the CDR3: TGTGCCAGCAGTGAACTAGCGGGGGGGGGTGAGACCCAGTACTTC.

In its sample, this clone was seen a few times. The gene calls are TRBV7-9 and TRBJ1-3; D is unclear. This CDR3 spans 15 amino acids. V lost 11 bases and J lost 1, with 18 bases in between. Germline loops: CDR1 SEHNR, CDR2 FQNEAQ (reference sequence). CDR3 protein: CAALPLMSSGNTIYF. CDR3 bases: TGTGCCGCGTTGCCCCTGATGTCGTCTGGAAACACCATATATTTT.

This chain connects TRBV19 to TRBJ2-3; 7 positions match TRBD2. The trim removed 0 bases at V and 12 bases at J, leaving 9 bases unmatched. The CDR3 runs to 14 residues. Per the germline V gene, CDR1 is LNHDA and CDR2 is SQIVND (reference sequence). The CDR3 sequence is CASSIESRGGGQYF. The CDR3 coding sequence is TGTGCCAGTAGTATAGAGTCACGGGGCGGGGGTCAGTATTTT.

The chain has TRBV6-6 and TRBJ1-1; weak D call: TRBD1 (6 bases). The V end was cut by 6 bases, the J end by 2 bases, with 13 bases between. Germline-derived CDR1 and CDR2 are MNHNY and SVGAGI (reference sequence). The CDR3 sequence is 14 residues long. The CDR3 DNA reads TGTGCCAGCAGCCTACAGGGTTCCAACACTGAAGCTTTCTTT. It yields the protein CASSLQGSNTEAFF.

The chain uses TRBV5-1 and TRBJ2-3; TRBD1 might be the D (5 bases). The CDR3 runs 15 residues. Trimming removed 2 bases from V and 0 bases from J, with 10 bases in between. Germline loops: CDR1 SGHRS, CDR2 YFSETQ. CDR3 sequence: CASSFTRASTDTQYF. In nucleotides, the CDR3 is TGCGCCAGCAGCTTTACCAGGGCCAGCACAGATACGCAGTATTTT.

This sequence joins TRBV6-5 and TRBJ1-5; D may be TRBD1 (6 bases). V was clipped by 8 bases and J by 5 bases, with 19 bases between them. The germline gives CDR1 MNHEY, CDR2 SVGAGI. This CDR3 has 15 residues. Written as DNA, the CDR3 is TGTGCCAGCGGCCCTCACAGGGCGGGGGATCAGCCCCAGCATTTT. It encodes CASGPHRAGDQPQHF.

In DNA form, the CDR3 reads TGTGCCAGCAGCCGTCTGGAGGGGTACGGTACCTACGAGCAGTACTTC. The encoded protein is CASSRLEGYGTYEQYF. J is TRBJ2-7 and V is TRBV9, with D possibly being TRBD2 (6 bases). The CDR3 is 16 amino acids. Per the germline V gene, CDR1 is SGDLS and CDR2 is YYNGEE. Trimming removed 4 bases at V and 2 bases at J, with 19 bases between.

The chain carries TRBV7-9 and TRBJ1-3; a weak D match, TRBD1 (6 bases). This CDR3 has 19 amino acids. Trimming took 5 bases from V and 0 from J, leaving 23 bases between them. Germline CDR1 is SEHNR and CDR2 is FQNEAQ (reference sequence). The CDR3 region is CASSPWGSGGPYSGNTIYF. The CDR3 DNA reads TGTGCCAGCAGCCCATGGGGGTCTGGGGGCCCCTACTCTGGAAACACCATATATTTT.

There are a few counts of this clone. V gene TRBV2 combines with J gene TRBJ2-7, with D possibly TRBD2 on 5 matching bases. CDR1 is SNHLY, CDR2 FYNNEI, per germline. This CDR3 region has 13 residues. Trimming took 8 bases from V and 1 from J, leaving 12 bases between them. The CDR3 region has the DNA TGTGCCAGCGGCGGGTCCCGTTCCTACGAGCAGTACTTC. It translates to CASGGSRSYEQYF.

CDR3 loop: CASSYSKGGTEAFF. CDR3 DNA sequence: TGTGCCAGCAGTTACTCGAAAGGGGGCACTGAAGCTTTCTTT. The V call is TRBV6-5, the J call TRBJ1-1, with a possible D match to TRBD1 (6 bases). This CDR3 contains 14 residues. Germline V gene data show CDR1 as MNHEY and CDR2 as SVGAGI. Between the trimmed V and J ends, which lost 0 bases and 4 bases, there was a span of 9 bases.